This T cell receptor beta chain was observed in a study of T cells in Graves' hyperthyroidism and ophthalmopathy. In its sample, this clonotype was seen a few times. What it binds is not known. A much larger clone differs from this one at a single base, so this may be a read error. There were TCR beta CDR3 regions amplified from RNA transcripts. The TCR CDR3 first-round RT-PCR relied on the HTBI primer set. MiXCR, applied by TCRdb to the multiplex PCR reads, yields one record per CDR3 protein. The sample comprises some 270,000 distinct CDR3 sequences, more than 20% of which are singletons, and approximately 35% rests with the top ten. Broader study findings: Among clonotypes expanded in thyroid above 0.001, most were also found in blood.

Disease lasting under 3 months, a NOSPECS grade of at least 4, and a Clinical Activity Score of at least 3 were features of the ophthalmopathy patients. Exclusion of a patient resulted from uncontrolled infection, other autoimmune disease, pregnancy or lactation. The CDR3 sequence is 13 residues long. CDR1 is SGHAT, CDR2 FQNNGV, per germline. The chain employs TRBV11-2 and TRBJ2-2, with a weak D call TRBD2 (5 bases). What was sequenced was blood. This clonotype originated in a woman between 40 and 55 years old with Graves' ophthalmopathy. The DNA for the CDR3 is TGTGCCAGCAGCTCTTACATGGCCGGGGAGCTGTCTTTT. It specifies CASSSYMAGELSF.